These 19 T cell receptor beta chains were sequenced from one sample in a study of cytotoxic CD8 clonotypes in ibrutinib-treated CLL. Method: immunoSEQ multiplex PCR; TCRdb's copy keeps in-frame clones and lacks some. The data contain 150,000 to 200,000 clones, about 80% of them singletons. This specimen was PBMCs, taken after 12 months of ibrutinib treatment. These receptors came from a human donor with chronic lymphocytic leukemia.

This clone appeared a few times. V is TRBV4-3 and J is TRBJ1-2, with 8 positions matching TRBD1. The germline V gene has CDR1 LGHNA and CDR2 YSLEER. This CDR3 has 12 amino acids. Germline trimming cut 4 bases from V and 7 bases from J; bases unmatched to any gene: 2. CDR3 in DNA: TGCGCCAGCAGCCGACAGGGGAGTGGCTACACCTTC. Translation: CASSRQGSGYTF.

The chain employs TRBV28 and TRBJ2-3; D remains ambiguous. Germline values: CDR1 MDHEN, CDR2 SYDVKM. The CDR3 spans 16 residues. V was cut by 6 bases and J by 0 bases, with 16 bases left in between. The CDR3 DNA follows: TGTGCCAGCAGGGGCGCGGCAGAATCTAGCACAGATACGCAGTATTTT. The encoded protein is CASRGAAESSTDTQYF.

The rearrangement joins TRBV11-3 to TRBJ2-1; possible D gene TRBD1, 6 bases. Germline CDR1 is SGHNT and CDR2 is YENEEA. V lost 3 bases to trimming and J lost 5 bases, with 23 bases between them. The CDR3 runs 18 residues. CDR3 bases: TGTGCCAGCAGCTTTAAATCCCCTCTGGACAGAGGTCACAATGAGCAGTTCTTC. This translates into CASSFKSPLDRGHNEQFF.

J is TRBJ2-2 and V is TRBV19; 7 positions agree with TRBD2. Germline CDR1 LNHDA, CDR2 SQIVND (reference sequence). This CDR3 has 16 amino acids. Trimming cost V 7 bases and J 7 bases; bases outside gene matches: 15. The CDR3: CASNRGSGGSSGELFF. CDR3 DNA: TGTGCCAGTAACCGAGGCTCTGGCGGGAGTAGCGGGGAGCTGTTTTTT.

This clone occurred a few times. V and J are TRBV29-1 and TRBJ2-1; weak D call: TRBD2 (5 bases). V was cut by 6 bases and J by 8 bases, with 8 bases left in between. The length of the CDR3 is 10 residues. CDR1 and CDR2 from the germline V gene are SQVTM and ANQGSEA. The CDR3 here is CSVRVDEQFF. In DNA, the CDR3 is TGCAGCGTGAGGGTCGATGAGCAGTTCTTC.

The chain has TRBV20-1 and TRBJ2-7; 7 bases align to TRBD1. V lost 3 bases to trimming and J lost 9 bases; unmatched junction nucleotides: 5. The CDR3 totals 11 residues. Looked up from germline, CDR1 is DFQATT and CDR2 is SNEGSKA (reference sequence). This CDR3 is CSARGTASQYF. CDR3 sequence (DNA): TGCAGTGCTAGGGGGACAGCCTCGCAGTACTTC.

This clone has just a few counts. The chain recombines TRBV7-9 with TRBJ1-2; perhaps TRBD1 as D (6 bases). Trimming cost V 5 bases and J 5 bases, with 15 bases left between them. This CDR3 spans 14 amino acids. Germline V CDR1 and CDR2: SEHNR, FQNEAQ (reference sequence). As DNA, the CDR3 is TGTGCCAGCAGCGTACTACAGGGAGGGTATGGCTACACCTTC. Translating it yields CASSVLQGGYGYTF. Complete variable domain (other parts from reference TRBV7-9 and TRBJ1-2): DTGVSQNPRHKITKRGQNVTFRCDPISEHNRLYWYRQTLGQGPEFLTYFQNEAQLEKSRLLSDRFSAERPKGSFSTLEIQRTEQGDSAMYLCASSVLQGGYGYTFGSGTRLTVV.

The chain combines TRBV4-2 with TRBJ2-3; 11 bases fit TRBD2. The trim removed 0 bases at V and 5 bases at J, leaving 1 base unmatched. The germline V gene encodes CDR1 LGHNA and CDR2 YNFKEQ. This CDR3 region has 15 residues. In DNA, the CDR3 is TGTGCCAGCAGCCAAGAACTAGCGGGGGTAGATACGCAGTATTTT. Translating gives CASSQELAGVDTQYF.

The chain joins TRBV7-8 to TRBJ2-1; 13 bases fit TRBD2. The V segment lost 4 bases and the J segment 0 bases; nucleotides outside the gene matches: 12. Germline V lookup: CDR1 SGHVS, CDR2 FQNEAQ. The CDR3 consists of 20 residues. The CDR3 region is CASSSVRRTSGSSSYNEQFF. In nucleotides, the CDR3 is TGTGCCAGCAGCTCAGTTAGGCGGACTAGCGGGAGCAGCTCCTACAATGAGCAGTTCTTC.

This clone has more than one count but fewer than ten. The V call is TRBV27, the J call TRBJ1-1; 9 positions agree with TRBD1. V shed 5 bases and J 0 bases; nucleotides not matched to a gene: 13. Germline CDR1 MNHEY, CDR2 SMNVEV (reference sequence). The CDR3 has 18 residues. CDR3 amino acids: CASSPFGGTGWVNTEAFF. DNA for the CDR3: TGTGCCAGCAGTCCCTTTGGAGGGACAGGGTGGGTGAACACTGAAGCTTTCTTT.

As DNA, the CDR3 is TGTGCCAGCTCGGCACAGGCTGGGACACCCTTGGGAGCTTTCTTT. Its translation is CASSAQAGTPLGAFF. J is TRBJ1-1 and V is TRBV18; TRBD1 might be the D (6 bases). The CDR3 is made up of 15 amino acids. V lost 6 bases, J lost 10 bases, and 24 bases lay in between. Looked up from germline, CDR1 is KGHSH and CDR2 is LQKENI. The whole variable domain, filled in from reference TRBV18 and TRBJ1-1, reads NAGVMQNPRHLVRRRGQEARLRCSPMKGHSHVYWYRQLPEEGLKFMVYLQKENIIDESGMPKERFSAEFPKEGPSILRIQQVVRGDSAAYFCASSAQAGTPLGAFFGQGTRLTVV.

The chain couples TRBV14 to TRBJ1-1; D is ambiguous. Trimming stripped 0 bases from V and 6 bases from J, with 8 bases between. The CDR3 is made up of 13 amino acids. The V gene's germline CDR1 is SGHDN and CDR2 FVKESK. CDR3 in amino acids: CASSQDLHSEAFF. CDR3 bases: TGTGCCAGCAGCCAAGATCTCCACTCTGAAGCTTTCTTT. Full variable domain (rest looked up from reference TRBV14 and TRBJ1-1): EAGVTQFPSHSVIEKGQTVTLRCDPISGHDNLYWYRRVMGKEIKFLLHFVKESKQDESGMPNNRFLAERTGGTYSTLKVQPAELEDSGVYFCASSQDLHSEAFFGQGTRLTVV.

The chain combines TRBV5-4 with TRBJ2-1, with 9 bases lining up with TRBD2. The V gene end was trimmed by 0 bases and the J gene end by 7 bases; junction bases not matched to a gene: 8. There are 16 residues in the CDR3. Germline V CDR1 and CDR2: SGHNT, YYREEE (reference sequence). In nucleotides, the CDR3 is TGTGCCAGCAGCTTGGGCGGGAGGGCCGTAGTGAATGAGCAGTTCTTC. This codes for CASSLGGRAVVNEQFF.

This clone was observed a few times. The chain carries TRBV28 and TRBJ2-1, with TRBD1 matching 9 bases. The V segment lost 5 bases and the J segment 6 bases; nucleotides outside the gene matches: 17. Germline CDR1 is MDHEN and CDR2 is SYDVKM. CDR3 length: 18 amino acids. DNA for the CDR3: TGTGCCAGCAGTCACCTTGTTTTGGACAGGGGAGTATCCAATGAGCAGTTCTTC. It specifies CASSHLVLDRGVSNEQFF.

The sample holds a few counts of this clone. CDR3 protein: CASSSPSGHYGYTF. CDR3 in DNA: TGTGCCAGCAGTTCACCTTCAGGGCACTATGGCTACACCTTC. V gene TRBV28 combines with J gene TRBJ1-2, with a tentative D call TRBD1 (5 bases). V dropped 4 bases and J dropped 3 bases, with 12 bases sitting between them. This CDR3 is built from 14 residues. Germline V CDR1 and CDR2: MDHEN, SYDVKM.

This clone was observed a single time. The V call is TRBV7-9, the J call TRBJ2-7; D is unclear. This CDR3 contains 15 residues. V lost 1 base, J lost 2 bases, and 12 bases lay in between. The germline V gene has CDR1 SEHNR and CDR2 FQNEAQ (reference sequence). The CDR3 coding sequence is TGTGCCAGCAGCTTAGACGGGTCTCCCACCTACGAGCAGTACTTC. Translation gives CASSLDGSPTYEQYF.

The chain links TRBV6-5 to TRBJ2-1; no clear D gene. V lost 0 bases, J lost 7 bases, and 10 bases lay in between. This CDR3 contains 14 residues. Looked up from germline, CDR1 is MNHEY and CDR2 is SVGAGI. This chain's CDR3 is CASSYSRVSNEQFF. As DNA, the CDR3 is TGTGCCAGCAGTTACTCCCGGGTCTCTAATGAGCAGTTCTTC.

J is TRBJ2-3 and V is TRBV4-3, with D hard to call. The germline V and J ends were trimmed by 0 bases and 0 bases, with 10 bases remaining between them. The germline CDR1 and CDR2 sequences are LGHNA and YSLEER. The CDR3 contains 16 residues. The CDR3 loop reads CASSQEWKTSTDTQYF. In DNA form, the CDR3 reads TGCGCCAGCAGCCAAGAATGGAAAACAAGCACAGATACGCAGTATTTT.

J is TRBJ1-2 and V is TRBV5-6; the match to TRBD1 covers 7 bases. CDR1 SGHDT and CDR2 YYEEEE come from the germline V gene. The CDR3 is made up of 15 amino acids. Unmatched junction bases numbered 3, after V lost 0 bases and J lost 1 base. The CDR3 DNA reads TGTGCCAGCAGCTTGGCGGGACAGAGTAACTATGGCTACACCTTC. Translated, it gives CASSLAGQSNYGYTF.